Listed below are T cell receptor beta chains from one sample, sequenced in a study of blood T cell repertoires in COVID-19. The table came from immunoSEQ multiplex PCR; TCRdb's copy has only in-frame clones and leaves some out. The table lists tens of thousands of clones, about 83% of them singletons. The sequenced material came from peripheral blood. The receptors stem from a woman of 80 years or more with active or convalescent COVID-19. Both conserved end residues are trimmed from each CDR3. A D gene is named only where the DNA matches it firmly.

CDR3: ATSDFGTGYNEQF
D: TRBD1
V: TRBV24-1
length: 13

CDR3: ASSAAGQVVKNIQY
D: TRBD1
V: TRBV6-1
length: 14

CDR3: ASSELLSSGELF
D: .
V: TRBV2
length: 12

CDR3: ASSLGQRTGELF
D: .
V: TRBV7-8
length: 12

CDR3: ASSQDPGGLAELFGELF
D: TRBD2
V: TRBV4-2
length: 17

CDR3: AWSVIPGGNSPLH
D: TRBD1
V: TRBV30
length: 13

CDR3: ASSQAGGTWSTDTQY
D: .
V: TRBV4-1
length: 15

CDR3: ASSPRQGADTQY
D: TRBD1
V: TRBV18
length: 12

CDR3: ASSLAPTSSYNEQF
D: .
V: TRBV5-1
length: 14

CDR3: ATSRGTGETEAF
D: TRBD1
V: TRBV15
length: 12

CDR3: ASSQDLATKNRAGREQY
D: .
V: TRBV14
length: 17

CDR3: ASSQDAESTTPQH
D: .
V: TRBV4-2
length: 13

CDR3: ASSMAGQFYGYT
D: TRBD1
V: TRBV19
length: 12

CDR3: ASSYRGAEAF
D: .
V: TRBV6-5
length: 10

CDR3: ATSTPAVKNIQY
D: .
V: TRBV15
length: 12

CDR3: ASSSPGHNYAEAF
D: .
V: TRBV7-9
length: 13

CDR3: SASSTGMETQY
D: TRBD1
V: TRBV20-1
length: 11

CDR3: ASTGTGGPAQPQH
D: TRBD1
V: TRBV7-8
length: 13

CDR3: ASSPESGSTEAF
D: .
V: TRBV18
length: 12

CDR3: ASTFSQQGTDSPLH
D: .
V: TRBV5-1
length: 14

CDR3: ASSIQGGDEQF
D: .
V: TRBV7-3
length: 11

CDR3: ASSWGGGIDTEAF
D: .
V: TRBV7-2
length: 13

CDR3: ASSRDSPSTTYNEQF
D: TRBD1
V: TRBV6-2/TRBV6-3
length: 15

CDR3: ASSQRQAGANVLT
D: .
V: TRBV16
length: 13

CDR3: ASSEPPLKNIQY
D: .
V: TRBV2
length: 12

CDR3: ASSSGQFSNQPQH
D: .
V: TRBV7-9
length: 13